What follows are 30 T cell receptor beta chains derived from one specimen sequenced in a study of control samples from healthy donors and cancer patients. TCRdb's copy holds only in-frame clones and misses some; the assay was immunoSEQ multiplex PCR. The sample consists of tens of thousands of clones, 70% to 90% of them appearing once. The sample taken for sequencing was PBMCs. These receptors were collected from a woman in her fifties or sixties with lung cancer.

The chain has TRBV10-3 and TRBJ2-7, with 7 bases lining up with TRBD1. From germline, CDR1 is ENHRY and CDR2 SYGVKD. The CDR3 has 13 residues. After removal of 6 bases from V and 3 bases from J, the junction contained 5 bases not matched to a gene. The DNA for the CDR3 is TGTGCCATCAGAACGGGACAGTTCTACGAGCAGTACTTC. Residues: CAIRTGQFYEQYF.

As DNA, the CDR3 is TGTGCCAGCAGCCAAGTACAGGGCCCTAATGAAAAACTGTTTTTT. Its translation: CASSQVQGPNEKLFF. V and J are TRBV14 and TRBJ1-4; possibly TRBD1 for D (6 bases). Trimming left V 1 base short and J 3 bases short, with 9 bases between. CDR1 SGHDN and CDR2 FVKESK come from the germline V gene. The CDR3 has 15 residues.

The chain carries TRBV7-3 and TRBJ2-2; TRBD2 aligns across 13 bases. The CDR3 extends over 17 amino acids. Germline CDR1 and CDR2: SGHTA and FQGTGA. J lost 3 bases, V lost 2 bases, and 3 bases had no gene match. The CDR3 loop reads CASSLGGLAGYTGELFF. CDR3 nucleotide sequence: TGTGCCAGCAGCTTAGGGGGACTAGCGGGATACACCGGGGAGCTGTTTTTT. Full variable domain (rest looked up from reference TRBV7-3 and TRBJ2-2): GAGVSQTPSNKVTEKGKYVELRCDPISGHTALYWYRQSLGQGPEFLIYFQGTGAADDSGLPNDRFFAVRPEGSVSTLKIQRTERGDSAVYLCASSLGGLAGYTGELFFGEGSRLTVL.

This clone was recorded once. The chain combines TRBV13 with TRBJ2-7; no firm D call. Germline CDR1 and CDR2: PRHDT and FYEKMQ (reference sequence). V was trimmed by 4 bases and J by 0 bases, leaving 1 base between them. This CDR3 spans 11 amino acids. The DNA for the CDR3 is TGTGCCAGCAGCTCCTCCTACGAGCAGTACTTC. Translating it yields CASSSSYEQYF.

The chain recombines TRBV10-1 with TRBJ2-5; 10 bases match TRBD2. This CDR3 contains 15 residues. J lost 3 bases, V lost 2 bases, and 3 bases had no gene match. CDR1 and CDR2 from the germline V gene are WNHNN and SYGVQD (reference sequence). CDR3 coding DNA: TGCGCCAGCAGTGAGGGACTAGCGGACAAAGAGACCCAGTACTTC. Its translation is CASSEGLADKETQYF.

This clone turned up a few times. The gene calls are TRBV7-2 and TRBJ2-7, with 7 bases fitting TRBD2. J gave up 3 bases and V 4 bases, and 6 bases lay outside the gene matches. CDR1 and CDR2 from the germline V gene are SGHTA and FQGNSA. The CDR3 is 14 residues long. CDR3 residues: CASSSDGRYYEQYF. CDR3 bases: TGTGCCAGCAGCTCCGACGGGAGGTACTACGAGCAGTACTTC.

V and J are TRBV5-5 and TRBJ2-7; D is uncertain. CDR3 length: 15 residues. V gave up 0 bases and J gave up 0 bases, with 10 bases separating them. Germline-derived CDR1 and CDR2 are SGHKS and YYEKEE (reference sequence). The CDR3 region is CASSLVAVTSYEQYF. The CDR3 nucleotides read TGTGCCAGCAGCTTGGTCGCGGTTACCTCCTACGAGCAGTACTTC.

The chain links TRBV30 to TRBJ2-5; D is possibly TRBD1 (5 bases). The CDR3 is 13 residues long. Germline values: CDR1 GTSNPN, CDR2 SVGIG (reference sequence). Between the trimmed V and J ends, which lost 6 bases and 5 bases, there was a span of 16 bases. The CDR3 loop is CACGTGASETQYF. The CDR3 DNA reads as TGTGCCTGCGGTACAGGTGCGTCGGAGACCCAGTACTTC.

The chain combines TRBV6-5 with TRBJ2-1, with D unresolved. From germline, CDR1 is MNHEY and CDR2 SVGAGI. The CDR3 runs 13 residues. The V gene lost 2 bases and the J gene lost 7 bases, with 9 bases spanning the gap. The CDR3 loop is CASSYPGVNEQFF. Here the CDR3 DNA reads TGTGCCAGCAGTTACCCCGGCGTGAATGAGCAGTTCTTC.

The chain links TRBV29-1 to TRBJ2-5; TRBD1 is a possible D gene (5 bases). The ends were cut back, 7 bases at V and 7 bases at J, with 16 bases in the middle. The CDR3 is 12 residues long. In germline, CDR1 is SQVTM, CDR2 ANQGSEA. This chain's CDR3 is CSADRDSGTQYF. The CDR3 nucleotides read TGCAGCGCTGACAGAGACTCAGGGACCCAGTACTTC.

The chain links TRBV4-2 to TRBJ1-5, with 10 bases identical to TRBD1. The CDR3 runs to 18 residues. Trimming removed 0 bases from V and 4 bases from J; junction bases left unmatched: 9. CDR1 is LGHNA, CDR2 YNFKEQ, per germline. This CDR3 reads CASSQDLDGTGDNQPQHF. CDR3 sequence (DNA): TGTGCCAGCAGCCAAGATCTTGACGGGACAGGGGATAATCAGCCCCAGCATTTT.

The CDR3 loop is CASSPRLSGSSYEQYF. CDR3 bases: TGTGCCAGCAGCCCAAGACTCAGCGGGAGTAGTTACGAGCAGTACTTC. The gene calls are TRBV27 and TRBJ2-7; TRBD2 agrees at 8 bases. After removal of 6 bases from V and 4 bases from J, the junction contained 14 bases not matched to a gene. The CDR3 totals 16 residues. Germline V gene data show CDR1 as MNHEY and CDR2 as SMNVEV (reference sequence).

The chain couples TRBV10-1 to TRBJ2-7; D not certain. This CDR3 contains 12 residues. Germline V gene data show CDR1 as WNHNN and CDR2 as SYGVQD (reference sequence). With 4 bases removed from V and 7 bases from J, the gap between germline ends came to 11 bases. CDR3 DNA: TGCGCCAGCAGTGGGGATCCGAGGGAGCAGTACTTC. Translated, it gives CASSGDPREQYF.

V gene TRBV4-1 combines with J gene TRBJ2-3, with a possible D match to TRBD1 (5 bases). Looked up from germline, CDR1 is MGHRA and CDR2 is YSYEKL. With 1 base removed from V and 4 bases from J, the gap between germline ends came to 12 bases. The length of the CDR3 is 15 residues. The CDR3 sequence is CASSQVPLRADTQYF. CDR3 nucleotides: TGCGCCAGCAGCCAAGTCCCCCTCAGGGCAGATACGCAGTATTTT.

This rearrangement joins TRBV9 to TRBJ2-1; no clear D. Germline V gene sequence: CDR1 SGDLS, CDR2 YYNGEE. CDR3 length: 13 amino acids. V lost 0 bases and J lost 2, with 3 bases in between. The CDR3 loop reads CASSVGTYNEQFF. The CDR3 bases are TGTGCCAGCAGCGTAGGTACCTACAATGAGCAGTTCTTC.

The CDR3 sequence: CARSGLTNYGYTF. In DNA form, the CDR3 reads TGTGCCCGTAGCGGGCTTACTAACTATGGCTACACCTTC. The rearrangement links TRBV2 to TRBJ1-2, with D unclear. The CDR3 contains 13 residues. Germline V CDR1 and CDR2: SNHLY, FYNNEI. Trimming left V 11 bases short and J 0 bases short, with 13 bases between.

This chain joins TRBV6-1 and TRBJ1-1; 10 positions agree with TRBD1. The CDR3 runs to 12 residues. Germline trimming cut 7 bases from V and 7 bases from J; bases unmatched to any gene: 3. Germline V CDR1 and CDR2: MNHNS, SASEGT. The DNA of the CDR3 is TGTGCCAGCATTGGGACAGGGGTTGAAGCTTTCTTT. It is translated as CASIGTGVEAFF.

The V gene is TRBV11-2, the J gene TRBJ2-1; the D is unclear. The ends were cut back, 1 base at V and 9 bases at J, with 7 bases in the middle. Germline V gene lookup returns CDR1 SGHAT and CDR2 FQNNGV. This CDR3 is built from 12 residues. The CDR3 nucleotides read TGTGCCAGCAGCTTAGGGGCTATTGAGCAGTTCTTC. This sequence encodes CASSLGAIEQFF. The complete variable domain, with remaining parts taken from reference TRBV11-2 and TRBJ2-1, reads EAGVAQSPRYKIIEKRQSVAFWCNPISGHATLYWYQQILGQGPKLLIQFQNNGVVDDSQLPKDRFSAERLKGVDSTLKIQPAKLEDSAVYLCASSLGAIEQFFGPGTRLTVL.

In its sample, this clone was seen once. Other DNA sequences of this sample code for an identical CDR3. The chain links TRBV7-3 to TRBJ2-1; no reliable D call. The V gene lost 3 bases and the J gene lost 4 bases, with 4 bases spanning the gap. CDR1 is SGHTA, CDR2 FQGTGA, per germline. The CDR3 is 12 amino acids. As DNA, the CDR3 is TGTGCCAGCAGCTTGAGGTACAATGAGCAGTTCTTC. This sequence encodes CASSLRYNEQFF.

The chain employs TRBV7-2 and TRBJ2-1; perhaps TRBD2 as D (5 bases). The V gene lost 5 bases and the J gene lost 4 bases, with 12 bases spanning the gap. Germline lookup yields CDR1 SGHTA and CDR2 FQGNSA. CDR3 length equals 14 residues. The CDR3: CASSPQSGYNEQFF. The CDR3 DNA reads as TGTGCCAGCAGCCCCCAAAGCGGATACAATGAGCAGTTCTTC.

The rearrangement uses TRBV2 and TRBJ1-4, with a tentative D call TRBD1 (5 bases). V was clipped by 8 bases and J by 7 bases, with 17 bases between them. CDR1 is SNHLY and CDR2 is FYNNEI in the germline V gene. This CDR3 region has 14 residues. CDR3 amino acids: CASLVGVLPEKLFF. The CDR3 DNA is TGTGCCAGCCTTGTGGGGGTCCTCCCTGAAAAACTGTTTTTT.

V usage is TRBV11-3 and J usage is TRBJ1-1; a possible D gene is TRBD1 (5 bases). Germline assignment: CDR1 SGHNT and CDR2 YENEEA. The CDR3 consists of 13 residues. The V end lost 5 bases, the J end lost 7 bases, and 14 bases lay between the germline ends. Written as DNA, the CDR3 is TGTGCCAGCAGCCCTAGGGGAACCCTTGAAGCTTTCTTT. This gives the protein CASSPRGTLEAFF.

This sequence joins TRBV27 and TRBJ2-5; 8 bases match TRBD1. Germline-derived CDR1 and CDR2 are MNHEY and SMNVEV (reference sequence). This CDR3 has 13 residues. V was clipped by 9 bases and J by 5 bases; unmatched bases: 8. CDR3 in DNA: TGTGCCAGTTTGGACAGGGCCGGGGAGACCCAGTACTTC. This codes for CASLDRAGETQYF.

In this sample, this clone turned up once. This rearrangement joins TRBV29-1 to TRBJ1-1; 7 bases map to TRBD1. CDR3 length: 14 residues. J lost 5 bases, V lost 6 bases, and 12 bases had no gene match. Germline lookup yields CDR1 SQVTM and CDR2 ANQGSEA. For the CDR3, the DNA is TGCAGCGTCGGGGAGACAGGGTGGGGTACTGAAGCTTTCTTT. Translating gives CSVGETGWGTEAFF.

The chain recombines TRBV30 with TRBJ2-5; D is undetermined. The CDR3 totals 12 residues. CDR1 is GTSNPN and CDR2 is SVGIG in the germline V gene (reference sequence). V was shortened by 4 bases and J by 0 bases, with 6 bases between the two germline ends. This chain's CDR3 is CAWKRDQETQYF. CDR3 nucleotide sequence: TGTGCCTGGAAGCGAGACCAAGAGACCCAGTACTTC.

This sequence joins TRBV30 and TRBJ1-3; TRBD1 might be the D (5 bases). Germline V lookup: CDR1 GTSNPN, CDR2 SVGIG (reference sequence). V lost 1 base, J lost 2 bases, and 18 bases lay in between. The CDR3 is 17 amino acids. The CDR3 sequence: CAWSGRGTPGPGNTIYF. CDR3 nucleotide sequence: TGTGCCTGGAGTGGGCGGGGGACGCCGGGACCTGGAAACACCATATATTTT.

In its sample, this clone was seen once. The J gene is TRBJ1-2, the V gene TRBV9; D is uncertain. Trimming removed 2 bases at V and 8 bases at J, with 22 bases between. Germline lookup yields CDR1 SGDLS and CDR2 YYNGEE. CDR3 length equals 16 residues. The CDR3 here is CASSVNSGYSLGGYTF. The CDR3 nucleotides read TGTGCCAGCAGCGTGAACAGTGGGTACTCCTTGGGAGGCTACACCTTC.

This chain uses TRBV7-6 with TRBJ2-3; unclear D gene. V was clipped by 0 bases and J by 7 bases, with 11 bases between them. The V gene's germline CDR1 is SGHVS and CDR2 FNYEAQ. The CDR3 contains 14 residues. The CDR3 loop is CASSLAEAPYTQYF. CDR3 sequence (DNA): TGTGCCAGCAGCTTAGCGGAAGCCCCCTATACGCAGTATTTT.

This chain links TRBV27 with TRBJ2-2; 14 bases are a match to TRBD2. J was trimmed by 3 bases and V by 6 bases; bases with no gene match: 6. The CDR3 extends over 17 amino acids. Germline loops: CDR1 MNHEY, CDR2 SMNVEV (reference sequence). The CDR3 protein is CASRKGTSGSDTGELFF. The CDR3 nucleotides are TGTGCCAGCAGAAAAGGGACTAGCGGGAGCGACACCGGGGAGCTGTTTTTT.

A few counts support this clone. The chain combines TRBV19 with TRBJ2-5; tentative D call: TRBD1 (5 bases). The CDR3 contains 12 residues. Germline V gene sequence: CDR1 LNHDA, CDR2 SQIVND (reference sequence). V lost 7 bases and J lost 7, with 13 bases in between. CDR3 in amino acids: CASKGLPGTQYF. The DNA of the CDR3 is TGTGCCAGTAAGGGGCTCCCCGGGACCCAGTACTTC.